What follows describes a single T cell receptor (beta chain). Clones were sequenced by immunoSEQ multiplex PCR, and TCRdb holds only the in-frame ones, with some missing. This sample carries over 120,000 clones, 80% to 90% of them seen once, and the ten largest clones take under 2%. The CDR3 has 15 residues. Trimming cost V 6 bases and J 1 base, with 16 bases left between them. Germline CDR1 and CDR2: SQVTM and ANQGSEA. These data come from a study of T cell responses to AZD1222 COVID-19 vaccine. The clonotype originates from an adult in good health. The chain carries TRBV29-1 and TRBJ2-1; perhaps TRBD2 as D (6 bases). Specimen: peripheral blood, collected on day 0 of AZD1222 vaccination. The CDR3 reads CSVTSDLGSYNEQFF. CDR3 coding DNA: TGCAGCGTGACTAGTGACCTCGGATCCTACAATGAGCAGTTCTTC.